A selection of T cell receptor beta chains follows, all from one sample in a study of cytomegalovirus exposure and HLA in healthy donors. The data were produced by immunoSEQ multiplex PCR, yet TCRdb's version contains in-frame clones alone and is incomplete. Of under 95,000 clones in the sample, around 77% are singletons; the top ten hold about 2.1%. The material sequenced was PBMCs. The receptor source for this set is a boy aged 5 to 17 in good health and CMV-seronegative. Each CDR3 is given with its conserved first and last residue. A D gene is named only where the DNA matches it firmly. Clone size is shown for a subset of rows, as once, few, many or a class of expanded clone.

j_call: TRBJ1-1
v_call: TRBV5-1
clone_size: -
d_call: -
cdr3_nt: TGCGCCAGCAGCTTGGCCCCGAATGACAGGAACACTGAAGCTTTCTTT
cdr3_aa: CASSLAPNDRNTEAFF

j_call: TRBJ1-1
v_call: TRBV16
clone_size: -
d_call: TRBD1
cdr3_nt: TGTGCCAGCAGCCAAGCCCGGACAGGTGAAGCTTTCTTT
cdr3_aa: CASSQARTGEAFF

j_call: TRBJ1-1
v_call: TRBV30
clone_size: -
d_call: -
cdr3_nt: TGTGCCTGGAGTGCGGGACATAACACTGAAGCTTTCTTT
cdr3_aa: CAWSAGHNTEAFF

j_call: TRBJ2-1
v_call: TRBV7-2
clone_size: -
d_call: -
cdr3_nt: TGTGCCAGCAGCCCCCAGTGGGGCAGGGTCAATGAGCAGTTCTTC
cdr3_aa: CASSPQWGRVNEQFF

j_call: TRBJ1-6
v_call: TRBV14
clone_size: -
d_call: -
cdr3_nt: TGTGCCAGCAGCCAAGACTCCGGAGTTTGGTACACTTCACCCCTCCACTTT
cdr3_aa: CASSQDSGVWYTSPLHF

j_call: TRBJ1-2
v_call: TRBV7-2
clone_size: -
d_call: TRBD1
cdr3_nt: TGTGCCAGCAGTCAGATCTCGACAGGGGATGGCTACACCTTC
cdr3_aa: CASSQISTGDGYTF

j_call: TRBJ2-7
v_call: TRBV9
clone_size: once
d_call: -
cdr3_nt: TGTGCCAGCAGCCCGGGGACTCCGTCCGAGCAGTACTTC
cdr3_aa: CASSPGTPSEQYF

j_call: TRBJ2-1
v_call: TRBV13
clone_size: -
d_call: -
cdr3_nt: TGTGCCAGCAGCGTACTGTGGGCCTCAGGGAATGAGCAGTTCTTC
cdr3_aa: CASSVLWASGNEQFF

j_call: TRBJ2-7
v_call: TRBV28
clone_size: -
d_call: TRBD1
cdr3_nt: TGTGCCAGCAGTATTGGACAGGGGAGAATCGTGACGTACGAGCAGTACTTC
cdr3_aa: CASSIGQGRIVTYEQYF

j_call: TRBJ2-7
v_call: TRBV6-5
clone_size: -
d_call: TRBD1
cdr3_nt: TGTGCCAGCAAGACACAGGGGTACGGCGAGCAGTACTTC
cdr3_aa: CASKTQGYGEQYF

j_call: TRBJ2-7
v_call: TRBV14
clone_size: -
d_call: TRBD1
cdr3_nt: TGTGCCAGCAGCCAAGAGGGGACAGGGGCCTACGAGCAGTACTTC
cdr3_aa: CASSQEGTGAYEQYF

j_call: TRBJ1-3
v_call: TRBV18
clone_size: -
d_call: -
cdr3_nt: TGTGCCAGCTCACCAGGAGGAGGTGGAAACACCATATATTTT
cdr3_aa: CASSPGGGGNTIYF

j_call: TRBJ2-3
v_call: TRBV29-1
clone_size: -
d_call: TRBD1
cdr3_nt: TGCAGCGCCTCGGACAGGGTTGCAGATACGCAGTATTTT
cdr3_aa: CSASDRVADTQYF

j_call: TRBJ2-7
v_call: TRBV29-1
clone_size: -
d_call: TRBD1
cdr3_nt: TGCAGCGTTAAGTACAGGGGTTCTTACGAGCAGTACTTC
cdr3_aa: CSVKYRGSYEQYF

j_call: TRBJ2-7
v_call: TRBV6-5
clone_size: -
d_call: TRBD1
cdr3_nt: TGTGCCAGCAGTATCGACAGGGGAAATTACGAGCAGTACTTC
cdr3_aa: CASSIDRGNYEQYF

j_call: TRBJ1-6
v_call: TRBV28
clone_size: once
d_call: TRBD1
cdr3_nt: TGTGCCAGCAGCTCGACAGGGTTTAGCTCCTATAATTCACCCCTCCACTTT
cdr3_aa: CASSSTGFSSYNSPLHF

j_call: TRBJ1-2
v_call: TRBV6-5
clone_size: -
d_call: TRBD1
cdr3_nt: TGTGCCAGCAGGCGGGACAGGACATATGGCTACACCTTC
cdr3_aa: CASRRDRTYGYTF

j_call: TRBJ1-2
v_call: TRBV5-1
clone_size: few
d_call: TRBD1
cdr3_nt: TGCGCCAGCAGCTGGGGGACAGGTGGCTATGGCTACACCTTC
cdr3_aa: CASSWGTGGYGYTF

j_call: TRBJ1-2
v_call: TRBV29-1
clone_size: -
d_call: -
cdr3_nt: TGCAGTGGTTCAGTGGGCAGCTATGGCTACACCTTC
cdr3_aa: CSGSVGSYGYTF

j_call: TRBJ1-2
v_call: TRBV29-1
clone_size: -
d_call: TRBD1
cdr3_nt: TGCAGCGTTGAGGACAGGTCGACCTTC
cdr3_aa: CSVEDRSTF

j_call: TRBJ2-7
v_call: TRBV5-1
clone_size: -
d_call: TRBD2
cdr3_nt: TGCGCCAGCAGCTTGGGGTCGGGACTAGCCTACGAGCAGTACTTC
cdr3_aa: CASSLGSGLAYEQYF

j_call: TRBJ2-3
v_call: TRBV5-4
clone_size: once
d_call: -
cdr3_nt: TGTGCCAGCAGCTTGCCCCTAGCAAATACGCAGTATTTT
cdr3_aa: CASSLPLANTQYF

j_call: TRBJ2-3
v_call: TRBV4-1
clone_size: -
d_call: -
cdr3_nt: TGCGCCAGCAGCCCGAAGCGGGGCACAGATACGCAGTATTTT
cdr3_aa: CASSPKRGTDTQYF

j_call: TRBJ2-7
v_call: TRBV25-1
clone_size: once
d_call: -
cdr3_nt: TGTGCCAGCAGTGAAGGGGGGACGGGCTCCTACGAGCAGTACTTC
cdr3_aa: CASSEGGTGSYEQYF

j_call: TRBJ1-1
v_call: TRBV29-1
clone_size: -
d_call: -
cdr3_nt: TGCAGCGTGGCAGGGCTCGGCGGCACTGAAGCTTTCTTT
cdr3_aa: CSVAGLGGTEAFF

j_call: TRBJ2-7
v_call: TRBV29-1
clone_size: -
d_call: -
cdr3_nt: TGCAGCGGGGGGGAGGCCTTTGGGAACGAGCAGTACTTC
cdr3_aa: CSGGEAFGNEQYF

j_call: TRBJ2-1
v_call: TRBV5-6
clone_size: -
d_call: TRBD2
cdr3_nt: TGTGCCAGCAGTTACAGAGGAAGCGGGAGCGTCCCCTATTACAATGAGCAGTTCTTC
cdr3_aa: CASSYRGSGSVPYYNEQFF

j_call: TRBJ1-1
v_call: TRBV6-1
clone_size: once
d_call: TRBD1
cdr3_nt: TGTGCCAGCACCCTAGAGACAGGGTTAAACACTGAAGCTTTCTTT
cdr3_aa: CASTLETGLNTEAFF

j_call: TRBJ2-1
v_call: TRBV28
clone_size: -
d_call: TRBD2
cdr3_nt: TGTGCCAGCAGCTCAACGTCGCGTCAGCGGGGGACTCGATATTACAATGAGCAGTTCTTC
cdr3_aa: CASSSTSRQRGTRYYNEQFF

j_call: TRBJ2-5
v_call: TRBV28
clone_size: -
d_call: TRBD1
cdr3_nt: TGTGCCAGCAGTGGTTCCCTTGACAGGGTAAACCAAGAGACCCAGTACTTC
cdr3_aa: CASSGSLDRVNQETQYF

j_call: TRBJ1-1
v_call: TRBV29-1
clone_size: -
d_call: -
cdr3_nt: TGCAGCGTCCGGACGGGAGGGACTGAAGCTTTCTTT
cdr3_aa: CSVRTGGTEAFF

j_call: TRBJ2-1
v_call: TRBV5-1
clone_size: once
d_call: -
cdr3_nt: TGCGCCAGCAGTCTCCAGGAGGGGAATGAGCAGTTCTTC
cdr3_aa: CASSLQEGNEQFF

j_call: TRBJ1-1
v_call: TRBV10-3
clone_size: -
d_call: -
cdr3_nt: TGTGCCATCAGTGTCCAGGGTAGAACTGAAGCTTTCTTT
cdr3_aa: CAISVQGRTEAFF

j_call: TRBJ1-1
v_call: TRBV28
clone_size: -
d_call: TRBD1
cdr3_nt: TGTGCCAGCCTCTCGACGGACAGGGGGTTGAACACTGAAGCTTTCTTT
cdr3_aa: CASLSTDRGLNTEAFF

j_call: TRBJ2-7
v_call: TRBV30
clone_size: -
d_call: -
cdr3_nt: TGTGCCTGGGAGGGCCTATCGGTGCAGTACTTC
cdr3_aa: CAWEGLSVQYF

j_call: TRBJ1-6
v_call: TRBV4-1
clone_size: -
d_call: TRBD1
cdr3_nt: TGCGCCAGCAGCCAAGACGGACAGGGGCTTTGGTCACCCCTCCACTTT
cdr3_aa: CASSQDGQGLWSPLHF

j_call: TRBJ2-7
v_call: TRBV7-2
clone_size: -
d_call: TRBD1
cdr3_nt: TGTGCCAGCAGCCCGCCCGGGACAGGGGTCTACGAGCAGTACTTC
cdr3_aa: CASSPPGTGVYEQYF

j_call: TRBJ2-7
v_call: TRBV11-2
clone_size: -
d_call: TRBD1
cdr3_nt: TGTGCCAGCAGCTTAGATCGGGGGGGACAGGGGGCTTTTTTCTCCTACGAGCAGTACTTC
cdr3_aa: CASSLDRGGQGAFFSYEQYF

j_call: TRBJ1-5
v_call: TRBV9
clone_size: -
d_call: -
cdr3_nt: TGTGCCAGCAGCCTTGGACTGGCTCAGCCCCAGCATTTT
cdr3_aa: CASSLGLAQPQHF

j_call: TRBJ2-7
v_call: TRBV2
clone_size: few
d_call: TRBD2
cdr3_nt: TGTGCCAGCAGTGCGAGACTAGCCACCTACGAGCAGTACTTC
cdr3_aa: CASSARLATYEQYF

j_call: TRBJ1-1
v_call: TRBV29-1
clone_size: -
d_call: -
cdr3_nt: TGCAGCGTTGACAAGTCCCGGAGAGGGACTGAAGCTTTCTTT
cdr3_aa: CSVDKSRRGTEAFF

j_call: TRBJ2-1
v_call: TRBV7-8
clone_size: -
d_call: TRBD2
cdr3_nt: TGTGCCAGCAGCTTCACCACCGCACTAGCGTTCTACAATGAGCAGTTCTTC
cdr3_aa: CASSFTTALAFYNEQFF